The 28 T cell receptor beta chains below come from one sample, sequenced in a study of T cells in Graves' hyperthyroidism and ophthalmopathy. Regions amplified from RNA transcripts were the TCR beta CDR3 regions. The HTBI primer set served for first-round RT-PCR of the TCR CDR3. TCRdb passed the multiplex PCR reads through MiXCR, listing each CDR3 protein once. The sample carries under 800,000 distinct CDR3 sequences, 12% to 15% recorded once. The sample comprised blood. The receptors stem from a woman aged 18-35 years with Graves' hyperthyroidism.

This clonotype was seen many times. The CDR3 DNA follows: TGTGCCAGCACCCTACTAGCGGGATCAGAGACCCAGTACTTC. It encodes CASTLLAGSETQYF. The rearrangement uses TRBV7-9 and TRBJ2-5; 10 bases match TRBD2. This CDR3 spans 14 amino acids. The V gene end was trimmed by 7 bases and the J gene end by 4 bases; junction bases not matched to a gene: 6. From germline, CDR1 is SEHNR and CDR2 FQNEAQ (reference sequence).

This clonotype was picked up many times. The chain links TRBV12-3 or TRBV12-4 to TRBJ1-2; D may be TRBD1 (5 bases). The CDR3 contains 13 residues. The germline V and J ends were trimmed by 4 bases and 3 bases, with 9 bases remaining between them. The CDR3 region has the DNA TGTGCCAGCAGTTGGACAATAGACTATGGCTACACCTTC. Its translation is CASSWTIDYGYTF.

This clonotype was observed a few times. This rearrangement joins TRBV6-5 to TRBJ2-6; D is uncertain. The CDR3 covers 15 residues. The germline CDR1 and CDR2 sequences are MNHEY and SVGAGI. Trimming took 4 bases from V and 0 from J, leaving 7 bases between them. Here the CDR3 DNA reads TGTGCCAGCAGTTCCTACGCCTCTGGGGCCAACGTCCTGACTTTC. Its translation is CASSSYASGANVLTF.

The chain links TRBV5-1 to TRBJ2-5; perhaps TRBD1 as D (5 bases). V lost 6 bases and J 2 bases, leaving 8 bases between the germline ends. Germline V gene lookup returns CDR1 SGHRS and CDR2 YFSETQ. The CDR3 consists of 12 residues. The CDR3 coding sequence is TGCGCCAGCACCAGGGAACAAGAGACCCAGTACTTC. As protein: CASTREQETQYF.

The rearrangement joins TRBV4-3 to TRBJ2-2; no clear D gene. V lost 0 bases and J lost 6, with 11 bases in between. CDR1 LGHNA and CDR2 YSLEER come from the germline V gene. The CDR3 sequence is 15 residues long. The CDR3 loop is CASSQDLGTPGELFF. Here the CDR3 DNA reads TGCGCCAGCAGCCAAGATCTTGGAACACCCGGGGAGCTGTTTTTT.

This clonotype appeared many times. This chain links TRBV7-9 with TRBJ2-7, with 7 bases aligning to TRBD2. There are 15 residues in the CDR3. The germline CDR1 and CDR2 sequences are SEHNR and FQNEAQ (reference sequence). V lost 5 bases to trimming and J lost 3 bases; unmatched junction nucleotides: 10. The CDR3 nucleotides read TGTGCCAGCAGCCTCGAGGGAGGGGACCTCTACGAGCAGTACTTC. Protein product: CASSLEGGDLYEQYF.

V gene TRBV5-1 combines with J gene TRBJ2-1, with D possibly matching TRBD1 (5 bases). Looked up from germline, CDR1 is SGHRS and CDR2 is YFSETQ. Trimming removed 3 bases from V and 2 bases from J, with 6 bases in between. The CDR3 has 13 amino acids. The CDR3 nucleotides are TGCGCCAGCAGCTCCAGGGCCTACAATGAGCAGTTCTTC. It is translated as CASSSRAYNEQFF.

The genes are TRBV27 and TRBJ2-3, with D hard to call. CDR3 length equals 16 residues. V was cut by 0 bases and J by 4 bases, with 14 bases left in between. Per the germline V gene, CDR1 is MNHEY and CDR2 is SMNVEV (reference sequence). CDR3 loop: CASSLSPALTPDTQYF. The CDR3 DNA sequence: TGTGCCAGCAGTTTATCCCCCGCTCTTACTCCAGATACGCAGTATTTT.

This clonotype was counted at least ten times. The chain combines TRBV28 with TRBJ2-7; D is ambiguous. Germline V gene data show CDR1 as MDHEN and CDR2 as SYDVKM. This CDR3 region has 11 residues. The V end was cut by 6 bases, the J end by 4 bases, with 7 bases between. Here the CDR3 DNA reads TGTGCCAGCAGGTTGTCTTACGAGCAGTACTTC. Its protein product is CASRLSYEQYF.

This clonotype has ten or more counts. V gene TRBV2 combines with J gene TRBJ2-4; TRBD1 is a possible D gene (6 bases). With 7 bases removed from V and 5 bases from J, the gap between germline ends came to 12 bases. There are 13 residues in the CDR3. CDR1 SNHLY and CDR2 FYNNEI come from the germline V gene. CDR3 loop: CASNLGAQNIQYF. The DNA of the CDR3 is TGTGCCAGCAATTTGGGGGCCCAAAACATTCAGTACTTC.

In this sample, this clonotype turned up a few times. Since a much larger clone is just one base distant, this may be a read error. The rearrangement joins TRBV30 to TRBJ2-3; 9 nucleotides line up with TRBD2. CDR3 length equals 15 residues. The V gene end was trimmed by 1 base and the J gene end by 4 bases; junction bases not matched to a gene: 6. The germline V gene has CDR1 GTSNPN and CDR2 SVGIG (reference sequence). This CDR3 is CAWSGRGLAADTQYF. The CDR3 DNA follows: TGTGCCTGGAGTGGAAGGGGACTAGCAGCAGATACGCAGTATTTT.

This clonotype has ten or more counts. The chain recombines TRBV6-1 with TRBJ1-1; D unresolved. The CDR3 sequence is 15 residues long. V was trimmed by 5 bases and J by 0 bases, leaving 13 bases between them. CDR1 is MNHNS and CDR2 is SASEGT in the germline V gene. In nucleotides, the CDR3 is TGTGCCAGCAGTTTGGCAGTAGCGTTGAACACTGAAGCTTTCTTT. Residues: CASSLAVALNTEAFF.

This clonotype was detected a few times. The genes are TRBV5-6 and TRBJ1-5; D unclear. CDR1 is SGHDT, CDR2 YYEEEE, per germline. V shed 2 bases and J shed 0 bases, with 12 bases lying between them. The CDR3 consists of 16 residues. In nucleotides, the CDR3 is TGTGCCAGCAGCTTTAACAGTTGCTATAGCAATCAGCCCCAGCATTTT. Translation gives CASSFNSCYSNQPQHF.

This rearrangement joins TRBV5-4 to TRBJ1-2, with D possibly TRBD1 on 6 matching bases. The V and J ends lost 3 bases and 4 bases respectively, with 13 bases between them. Germline lookup yields CDR1 SGHNT and CDR2 YYREEE (reference sequence). The CDR3 has 14 amino acids. The CDR3 DNA reads TGTGCCAGCAGCTCTAATGGACAGACCTATGGCTACACCTTC. Protein product: CASSSNGQTYGYTF.

This clonotype was seen a handful of times. This chain links TRBV2 with TRBJ2-2; TRBD1 might be the D (7 bases). This CDR3 is built from 15 residues. Germline V gives CDR1 SNHLY, CDR2 FYNNEI. Trimming removed 8 bases at V and 4 bases at J, with 17 bases between. The DNA of the CDR3 is TGTGCCAGCGGCTGGGGCCAGGGGGGCACCGGGGAGCTGTTTTTT. This encodes CASGWGQGGTGELFF. The variable domain in full, with the rest retrieved from reference TRBV2 and TRBJ2-2, is EPEVTQTPSHQVTQMGQEVILRCVPISNHLYFYWYRQILGQKVEFLVSFYNNEISEKSEIFDDQFSVERPDGSNFTLKIRSTKLEDSAMYFCASGWGQGGTGELFFGEGSRLTVL.

This clonotype was counted many times. The chain couples TRBV10-3 to TRBJ2-5; TRBD1 matches 8 bases. Germline V lookup: CDR1 ENHRY, CDR2 SYGVKD. Trimming took 4 bases from V and 5 from J; bases not matched to a gene: 6. CDR3 length equals 14 residues. The CDR3 DNA reads TGTGCCATCAGTGGGACAGGGCTAGTCGAGACCCAGTACTTC. Its translation: CAISGTGLVETQYF.

This clonotype was detected many times. This chain uses TRBV20-1 with TRBJ1-1; D is undetermined. Germline V gene sequence: CDR1 DFQATT, CDR2 SNEGSKA (reference sequence). V was cut by 6 bases and J by 0 bases, with 11 bases left in between. This CDR3 has 13 amino acids. CDR3 coding DNA: TGCAGTGCCAAGGAGTCCATGAACACTGAAGCTTTCTTT. It encodes CSAKESMNTEAFF.

The chain recombines TRBV6-1 with TRBJ2-5; D gene uncertain. This CDR3 comprises 13 residues. Germline CDR1 MNHNS, CDR2 SASEGT. Deletions cut 0 bases from V and 13 bases from J, with 15 bases between. The chain's CDR3 is CASSEARGRPMYF. The CDR3 DNA reads TGTGCCAGCAGTGAAGCGCGCGGCAGACCGATGTACTTC.

This clonotype showed up many times. This chain uses TRBV12-3 or TRBV12-4 with TRBJ2-3, with 7 bases fitting TRBD2. J lost 3 bases, V lost 3 bases, and 6 bases had no gene match. The CDR3 has 15 amino acids. CDR3 nucleotides: TGTGCCAGCAGTTTTGCGGGAGTTGGAACAGATACGCAGTATTTT. This gives the protein CASSFAGVGTDTQYF.

In this sample, this clonotype turned up many times. The CDR3 sequence is CATAGGYSVETQYF. CDR3 nucleotides: TGTGCCACCGCGGGAGGGTATAGCGTAGAGACCCAGTACTTC. The rearrangement uses TRBV27 and TRBJ2-5; TRBD2 matches 9 bases. CDR3 length: 14 residues. Germline lookup yields CDR1 MNHEY and CDR2 SMNVEV (reference sequence). J gave up 4 bases and V 10 bases, and 10 bases lay outside the gene matches.

This clonotype appeared a few times. The genes are TRBV3-1 and TRBJ1-2; no clear D gene. Germline-derived CDR1 and CDR2 are LGHDT and YNNKEL (reference sequence). With 3 bases removed from V and 3 bases from J, the gap between germline ends came to 5 bases. The CDR3 is made up of 12 amino acids. The CDR3 coding sequence is TGTGCCAGCAGCCATTTGGACTATGGCTACACCTTC. It codes for CASSHLDYGYTF. Using reference TRBV3-1 and TRBJ1-2 for the parts outside the CDR3, the full variable domain is DTAVSQTPKYLVTQMGNDKSIKCEQNLGHDTMYWYKQDSKKFLKIMFSYNNKELIINETVPNRFSPKSPDKAHLNLHINSLELGDSAVYFCASSHLDYGYTFGSGTRLTVV.

This clonotype was recorded a few times. The rearrangement joins TRBV28 to TRBJ1-4; D not resolved. Germline V gives CDR1 MDHEN, CDR2 SYDVKM. V was shortened by 1 base and J by 8 bases, with 14 bases between the two germline ends. This CDR3 has 15 residues. Here the CDR3 DNA reads TGTGCCAGCAGTTTATACGGTCCGGGGTCCGAAAAACTGTTTTTT. Translation gives CASSLYGPGSEKLFF.

This clonotype was detected ten times or more. The V gene is TRBV30, the J gene TRBJ1-1, with 10 bases identical to TRBD1. Germline CDR1 GTSNPN, CDR2 SVGIG (reference sequence). The CDR3 spans 15 residues. J gave up 0 bases and V 5 bases, and 6 bases lay outside the gene matches. CDR3: CAWRDRGFMNTEAFF. DNA for the CDR3: TGTGCCTGGCGGGACAGGGGCTTTATGAACACTGAAGCTTTCTTT.

The chain carries TRBV5-1 and TRBJ2-2; D perhaps matches TRBD1 (5 bases). This CDR3 contains 14 residues. V lost 0 bases, J lost 7 bases, and 10 bases lay in between. Germline V CDR1 and CDR2: SGHRS, YFSETQ. Here the CDR3 DNA reads TGCGCCAGCAGCTTGGTCTTGGGGCTCGGGGAGCTGTTTTTT. Translation gives CASSLVLGLGELFF.

In its sample, this clonotype was seen once. The genes are TRBV28 and TRBJ2-5, with D hard to call. This CDR3 has 11 residues. Trimming cost V 10 bases and J 1 base, with 7 bases left between them. The germline V gene encodes CDR1 MDHEN and CDR2 SYDVKM. The CDR3 DNA sequence: TGTGCCATCGTAGGCCAAGAGACCCAGTACTTC. It yields the protein CAIVGQETQYF.

This clonotype was detected many times. The rearrangement uses TRBV28 and TRBJ2-1; 8 nucleotides match TRBD1. The CDR3 consists of 15 residues. The V and J ends lost 4 bases and 5 bases, in that order; junction bases with no gene match: 7. Germline V gene lookup returns CDR1 MDHEN and CDR2 SYDVKM. The CDR3 nucleotides are TGTGCCAGCAGTTCCGGACAGGGTCGGCACAATGAGCAGTTCTTC. Translation gives CASSSGQGRHNEQFF.

This clonotype was seen repeatedly, ten times or more. This sequence joins TRBV7-8 and TRBJ1-4; no firm D call. Trimming took off 1 base at V and 6 bases at J, with 12 bases between the two ends. The CDR3 spans 15 residues. Per the germline V gene, CDR1 is SGHVS and CDR2 is FQNEAQ. CDR3 protein: CASSLGAANYEKLFF. Here the CDR3 DNA reads TGTGCCAGCAGCTTAGGGGCAGCCAATTATGAAAAACTGTTTTTT.

This clonotype was picked up many times. The CDR3 nucleotides are TGCAGCGTTGAGAACAGGGGGTGGTCAGATACGCAGTATTTT. This encodes CSVENRGWSDTQYF. The chain has TRBV29-1 and TRBJ2-3; 8 nucleotides line up with TRBD1. The V and J ends lost 3 bases and 4 bases, in that order; junction bases with no gene match: 6. The germline CDR1 and CDR2 sequences are SQVTM and ANQGSEA. The CDR3 spans 14 residues.